The 21 T cell receptor beta chains below come from one sample, sequenced in a study of blood T cell repertoires in COVID-19. Some clones are missing from TCRdb's copy, which holds only in-frame ones; the method was immunoSEQ multiplex PCR. The sample holds about 59,000 clones, about 93% seen once. Sequenced material: peripheral blood. All receptors come from a man older than 75 with acute or convalescent COVID-19.

The chain is built from TRBV19 and TRBJ2-7, with D possibly matching TRBD1 (5 bases). The CDR3 has 13 amino acids. Trimming left V 3 bases short and J 5 bases short, with 11 bases between. Germline-derived CDR1 and CDR2 are LNHDA and SQIVND (reference sequence). For the CDR3, the DNA is TGTGCCAGTAGTATTTGGGGCGCAGACGAGCAGTACTTC. This gives the protein CASSIWGADEQYF.

This chain connects TRBV5-4 to TRBJ1-6; tentative D call: TRBD1 (6 bases). CDR1 is SGHNT, CDR2 YYREEE, per germline (reference sequence). The CDR3 runs 14 residues. V lost 3 bases to trimming and J lost 6 bases, with 10 bases between them. CDR3 sequence reads: CASSSDRFNSPLHF. In nucleotides, the CDR3 is TGTGCCAGCAGCTCGGACAGATTTAATTCACCCCTCCACTTT.

This chain uses TRBV5-1 with TRBJ2-7, with TRBD1 as a possible D gene (6 bases). This CDR3 spans 15 amino acids. Germline V gene data show CDR1 as SGHRS and CDR2 as YFSETQ. The germline V and J ends were trimmed by 0 bases and 3 bases, with 13 bases remaining between them. The CDR3 DNA reads as TGCGCCAGCAGCTTGGGCCCCGGACAGAACTACGAGCAGTACTTC. Its translation is CASSLGPGQNYEQYF.

This chain links TRBV5-1 with TRBJ1-2, with TRBD1 matching 8 bases. Looked up from germline, CDR1 is SGHRS and CDR2 is YFSETQ. The CDR3 sequence is 14 residues long. V lost 2 bases to trimming and J lost 6 bases; unmatched junction nucleotides: 6. The CDR3 loop is CASSFKAGGDGYTF. CDR3 DNA: TGCGCCAGCAGCTTTAAGGCAGGGGGCGATGGCTACACCTTC.

This sequence joins TRBV4-1 and TRBJ1-4, with 7 nucleotides matching TRBD1. V shed 0 bases and J 3 bases; nucleotides not matched to a gene: 1. The V gene's germline CDR1 is MGHRA and CDR2 YSYEKL. CDR3 length equals 15 residues. In nucleotides, the CDR3 is TGCGCCAGCAGCCAAGAAGGGGGCTCTAATGAAAAACTGTTTTTT. This translates into CASSQEGGSNEKLFF.

This chain links TRBV19 with TRBJ2-7, with 11 bases lining up with TRBD1. Germline trimming cut 6 bases from V and 4 bases from J; bases unmatched to any gene: 5. CDR3 length equals 14 residues. CDR1 LNHDA and CDR2 SQIVND come from the germline V gene (reference sequence). The CDR3: CASSGQGALYEQYF. The CDR3 DNA is TGTGCCAGTAGCGGACAGGGGGCTTTGTACGAGCAGTACTTC. Based on the CDR3 plus reference TRBV19 and TRBJ2-7, the full variable domain is DGGITQSPKYLFRKEGQNVTLSCEQNLNHDAMYWYRQDPGQGLRLIYYSQIVNDFQKGDIAEGYSVSREKKESFPLTVTSAQKNPTAFYLCASSGQGALYEQYFGPGTRLTVT.

J is TRBJ2-5 and V is TRBV24-1, with D unclear. The CDR3 extends over 13 amino acids. V gave up 5 bases and J gave up 0 bases, with 6 bases separating them. CDR1 KGHDR and CDR2 SFDVKD come from the germline V gene. CDR3 residues: CATSVGHQETQYF. In DNA form, the CDR3 reads TGTGCCACCAGTGTTGGCCACCAAGAGACCCAGTACTTC.

This rearrangement joins TRBV24-1 to TRBJ2-1; TRBD1 matches at 8 bases. CDR1 and CDR2 from the germline V gene are KGHDR and SFDVKD. V trimming: 5 bases; J trimming: 6 bases; junction bases outside the gene matches: 8. The CDR3 sequence is 15 residues long. The CDR3 loop reads CATSGTGRRGNEQFF. Here the CDR3 DNA reads TGTGCCACCAGTGGGACAGGGAGGCGCGGCAATGAGCAGTTCTTC.

This chain uses TRBV2 with TRBJ2-7; 15 nucleotides agree with TRBD2. The CDR3 spans 17 residues. Trimming removed 8 bases from V and 4 bases from J; junction bases left unmatched: 12. CDR1 and CDR2 (germline): SNHLY, FYNNEI. The CDR3 sequence is CASGTSGGHPYGYEQYF. CDR3 sequence (DNA): TGTGCCAGCGGGACTAGCGGGGGGCATCCTTACGGTTACGAGCAGTACTTC.

V and J are TRBV10-3 and TRBJ1-4; a weak D match, TRBD1 (5 bases). The CDR3 has 15 amino acids. Germline CDR1 and CDR2: ENHRY and SYGVKD. V was trimmed by 2 bases and J by 6 bases, leaving 13 bases between them. CDR3: CAISETGREDEKLFF. The CDR3 coding sequence is TGTGCCATCAGTGAGACAGGTCGGGAGGATGAAAAACTGTTTTTT.

The chain combines TRBV11-2 with TRBJ1-6, with 9 bases that match TRBD1. V lost 2 bases, J lost 7 bases, and 6 bases stayed unmatched. The CDR3 runs to 16 residues. Germline assignment: CDR1 SGHAT and CDR2 FQNNGV. The CDR3 region is CASSLNPGTGNSPLHF. The DNA for the CDR3 is TGTGCCAGCAGCTTAAATCCCGGGACAGGGAATTCACCCCTCCACTTT.

DNA for the CDR3: TGTGCCAGCTCACCGGGCGGTACGGGACAGGCGACCTACGAGCAGTACTTC. The encoded protein is CASSPGGTGQATYEQYF. The chain links TRBV18 to TRBJ2-7; 8 bases are shared with TRBD1. Germline V gene sequence: CDR1 KGHSH, CDR2 LQKENI. J was trimmed by 2 bases and V by 3 bases; bases with no gene match: 12. CDR3 size: 17 residues.

The gene calls are TRBV5-1 and TRBJ2-3; 8 bases are a match to TRBD2. With V trimmed by 1 base and J by 1 base, 2 bases remained unmatched. The germline V gene encodes CDR1 SGHRS and CDR2 YFSETQ. This CDR3 is built from 15 residues. CDR3 sequence (DNA): TGCGCCAGCAGCTTGCTGACTAGCGGCACAGATACGCAGTATTTT. Amino acid sequence: CASSLLTSGTDTQYF.

The rearrangement joins TRBV29-1 to TRBJ2-3, with D maybe TRBD2 (5 bases). This CDR3 is built from 15 residues. Germline loops: CDR1 SQVTM, CDR2 ANQGSEA. V was shortened by 1 base and J by 0 bases, with 11 bases between the two germline ends. DNA of the CDR3: TGCAGCGTTGAAGGCGTGACTATGAGCACAGATACGCAGTATTTT. Translated: CSVEGVTMSTDTQYF.

This clone was counted a single time. The chain couples TRBV5-6 to TRBJ2-1, with TRBD2 identical over 9 bases. The length of the CDR3 is 14 residues. CDR1 is SGHDT, CDR2 YYEEEE, per germline. Trimming cost V 4 bases and J 7 bases; bases outside gene matches: 6. CDR3 residues: CASSGGGAANEQFF. The CDR3 nucleotides read TGTGCCAGCAGCGGCGGGGGGGCGGCTAATGAGCAGTTCTTC.

This clone was picked up one time. The V gene is TRBV3-1 (or the pseudogene TRBV3-2), the J gene TRBJ2-1; D may be TRBD2 (5 bases). Germline CDR1 reads LGHDT; CDR2 reads YNNKEL (reference sequence). CDR3 length: 15 amino acids. Trimming left V 7 bases short and J 0 bases short, with 13 bases between. Written as DNA, the CDR3 is TGTGCCAGCACCCCAGTAGGGAGCTCCTACAATGAGCAGTTCTTC. It yields the protein CASTPVGSSYNEQFF.

The chain joins TRBV2 to TRBJ1-5, with D possibly being TRBD1 (6 bases). Looked up from germline, CDR1 is SNHLY and CDR2 is FYNNEI. CDR3 size: 13 residues. The V gene lost 10 bases and the J gene lost 6 bases, with 16 bases spanning the gap. CDR3 nucleotide sequence: TGTGCCACTCACCGGGACATCGGTCAGCCCCAGCATTTT. It encodes CATHRDIGQPQHF.

This chain uses TRBV11-2 with TRBJ1-4; tentatively, D is TRBD1 (6 bases). The CDR3 loop spans 14 amino acids. V was trimmed by 3 bases and J by 5 bases, leaving 10 bases between them. Germline assignment: CDR1 SGHAT and CDR2 FQNNGV. Here the CDR3 DNA reads TGTGCCAGCAGCTTCGGGCAGGGGAATGAAAAACTGTTTTTT. Translation: CASSFGQGNEKLFF. Looking up the rest from reference TRBV11-2 and TRBJ1-4 gives the full variable domain: EAGVAQSPRYKIIEKRQSVAFWCNPISGHATLYWYQQILGQGPKLLIQFQNNGVVDDSQLPKDRFSAERLKGVDSTLKIQPAKLEDSAVYLCASSFGQGNEKLFFGSGTQLSVL.

The chain uses TRBV18 and TRBJ1-1, with TRBD1 identical over 7 bases. Germline loops: CDR1 KGHSH, CDR2 LQKENI. This CDR3 has 17 amino acids. Unmatched junction bases numbered 7, after V lost 0 bases and J lost 0 bases. The CDR3 loop reads CASSPPGGIDLNTEAFF. Written as DNA, the CDR3 is TGTGCCAGCTCACCACCAGGGGGCATTGATCTGAACACTGAAGCTTTCTTT.

This clone was seen just once. The V call is TRBV3-1 (or the pseudogene TRBV3-2), the J call TRBJ2-7; tentatively, D is TRBD2 (5 bases). Trimming removed 1 base from V and 6 bases from J, with 13 bases in between. The CDR3 runs 14 residues. Per the germline V gene, CDR1 is LGHDT and CDR2 is YNNKEL (reference sequence). This CDR3 is CASSQGRVRVEQYF. The DNA of the CDR3 is TGTGCCAGCAGCCAAGGTCGGGTGAGGGTCGAGCAGTACTTC.

The rearrangement uses TRBV28 and TRBJ2-5; weak D call: TRBD1 (6 bases). The germline V and J ends were trimmed by 4 bases and 2 bases, with 17 bases remaining between them. Germline loops: CDR1 MDHEN, CDR2 SYDVKM. The length of the CDR3 is 16 residues. The CDR3 protein is CASSSSYGQPQETQYF. CDR3 bases: TGTGCCAGCAGTTCTTCCTATGGACAGCCGCAAGAGACCCAGTACTTC.